The source of this TCR beta chain is a study of PD-1 blockade in classical Hodgkin lymphoma. Study-wide points: Differences between repertoires have undefined causes, possibly disease activity or prior therapy. Similar baseline diversity was found in complete responders and newly diagnosed patients. Before treatment, TCR diversity in newly diagnosed patients was reportedly lower than in healthy donors.

Germline V gives CDR1 MDHEN, CDR2 SYDVKM. V was pared by 6 bases and J by 2 bases, with 5 bases between. This CDR3 comprises 12 residues. Patients all relapsed after autologous stem cell transplantation, and there was variation in brentuximab vedotin exposure. Complete response, partial response or progressive disease constituted the best responses recorded. This clone showed up just a few times. What it binds is unknown. Measured with immunoSEQ multiplex PCR; TCRdb has only the in-frame clones, and not every one. The sample has about 110,000 clones; roughly nine tenths are singletons. Sequences were derived from peripheral blood mononuclear cells (PBMCs), sampled before the second cycle of nivolumab. The chain is built from TRBV28 and TRBJ1-5, with D unclear. This TCR was recovered from a human donor with classical Hodgkin lymphoma. This CDR3 reads CASRAGNQPQHF. The CDR3 DNA sequence: TGTGCCAGCAGGGCCGGCAATCAGCCCCAGCATTTT.